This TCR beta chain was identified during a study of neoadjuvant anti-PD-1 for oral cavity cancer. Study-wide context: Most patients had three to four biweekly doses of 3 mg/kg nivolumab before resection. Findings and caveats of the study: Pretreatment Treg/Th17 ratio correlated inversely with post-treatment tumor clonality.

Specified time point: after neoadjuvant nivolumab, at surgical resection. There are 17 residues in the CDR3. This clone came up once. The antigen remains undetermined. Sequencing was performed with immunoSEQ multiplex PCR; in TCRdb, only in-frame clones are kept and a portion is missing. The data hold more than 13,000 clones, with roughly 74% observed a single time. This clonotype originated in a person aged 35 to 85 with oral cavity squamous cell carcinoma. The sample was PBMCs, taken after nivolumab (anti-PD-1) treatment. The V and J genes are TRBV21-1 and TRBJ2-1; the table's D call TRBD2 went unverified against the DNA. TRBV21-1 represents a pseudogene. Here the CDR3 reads CASSKRGPAGALDEQFF. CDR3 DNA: TGTGCCAGCAGCAAGAGGGGCCCAGCGGGAGCACTGGATGAGCAGTTCTTC.